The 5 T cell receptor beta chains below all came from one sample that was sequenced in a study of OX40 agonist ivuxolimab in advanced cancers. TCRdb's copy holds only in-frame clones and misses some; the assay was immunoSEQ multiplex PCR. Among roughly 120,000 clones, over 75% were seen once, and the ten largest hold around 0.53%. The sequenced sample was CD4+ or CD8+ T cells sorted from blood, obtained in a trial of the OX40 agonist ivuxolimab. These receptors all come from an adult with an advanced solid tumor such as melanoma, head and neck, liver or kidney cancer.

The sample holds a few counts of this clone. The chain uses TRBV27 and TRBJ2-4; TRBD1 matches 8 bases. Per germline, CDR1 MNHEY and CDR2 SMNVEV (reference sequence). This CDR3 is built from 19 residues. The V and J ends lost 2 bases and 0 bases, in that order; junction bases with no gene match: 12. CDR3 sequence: CASSLRDSGQGVAKNIQYF. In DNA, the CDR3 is TGTGCCAGCAGTTTAAGGGATTCTGGACAGGGCGTAGCCAAAAACATTCAGTACTTC.

The CDR3 sequence is CASSQEAGRGENQPQHF. The CDR3 DNA reads as TGCGCCAGCAGCCAAGAAGCTGGCAGGGGGGAGAATCAGCCCCAGCATTTT. The chain links TRBV4-3 to TRBJ1-5; 7 bases map to TRBD1. CDR3 size: 17 residues. V lost 0 bases and J lost 4; bases outside the gene matches: 9. CDR1 and CDR2 (germline): LGHNA, YSLEER.

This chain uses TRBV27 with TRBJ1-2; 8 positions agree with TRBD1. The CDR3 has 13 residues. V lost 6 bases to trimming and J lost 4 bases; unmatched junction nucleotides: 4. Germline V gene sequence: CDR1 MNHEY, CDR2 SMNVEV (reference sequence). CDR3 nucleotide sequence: TGTGCCAGCAGACCCACAGGGGGCTATGGCTACACCTTC. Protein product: CASRPTGGYGYTF.

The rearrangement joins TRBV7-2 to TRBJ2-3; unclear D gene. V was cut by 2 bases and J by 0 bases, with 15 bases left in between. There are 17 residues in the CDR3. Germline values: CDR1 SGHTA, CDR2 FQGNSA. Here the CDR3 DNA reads TGTGCCAGCAGCTTATCCCGCCTGGCAGCTAGCACAGATACGCAGTATTTT. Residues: CASSLSRLAASTDTQYF. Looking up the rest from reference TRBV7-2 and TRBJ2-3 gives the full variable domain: GAGVSQSPSNKVTEKGKDVELRCDPISGHTALYWYRQSLGQGLEFLIYFQGNSAPDKSGLPSDRFSAERTGGSVSTLTIQRTQQEDSAVYLCASSLSRLAASTDTQYFGPGTRLTVL.

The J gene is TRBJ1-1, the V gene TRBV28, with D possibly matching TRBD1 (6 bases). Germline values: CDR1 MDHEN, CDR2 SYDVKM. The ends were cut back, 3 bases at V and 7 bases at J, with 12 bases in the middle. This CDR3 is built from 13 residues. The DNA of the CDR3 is TGTGCCAGCAGTTTGTGGGGGCTGGGTGAAGCTTTCTTT. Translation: CASSLWGLGEAFF.